A single sample is the source of the 26 T cell receptor beta chains below, sequenced in a study of blood T cell repertoires in COVID-19 (dated by TCRdb to about 2020). The library relied on the immunoSEQ multiplex PCR assay. TCRdb mirrors the immuneACCESS table, restricted to in-frame sequences. Some clones are absent from its copies; in checked studies, under half trace to an unresolved V gene, and the reason for the others is unknown. The sample has fewer than 300,000 clones on record, approximately 89% of them singletons. Around 2.2% of the sample lies in the top ten. Material: peripheral blood. The receptors come from a woman in her twenties or thirties with COVID-19, enrolled during active disease.

The chain couples TRBV4-2 to TRBJ2-2; 9 bases fit TRBD1. Germline lookup yields CDR1 LGHNA and CDR2 YNFKEQ. J gave up 3 bases and V 0 bases, and 8 bases lay outside the gene matches. The CDR3 extends over 18 amino acids. This chain's CDR3 is CASSQDVDRGKDTGELFF. In DNA, the CDR3 is TGTGCCAGCAGCCAAGACGTTGACAGGGGGAAGGACACCGGGGAGCTGTTTTTT.

This sequence joins TRBV5-1 and TRBJ1-5; D gene ambiguous. V lost 4 bases, J lost 6 bases, and 20 bases lay in between. Germline V gives CDR1 SGHRS, CDR2 YFSETQ. CDR3 length: 16 residues. CDR3 in amino acids: CASSLGGRPKGQPQHF. The DNA of the CDR3 is TGCGCCAGCAGCCTGGGAGGGAGACCCAAGGGTCAGCCCCAGCATTTT.

The gene calls are TRBV6-5 and TRBJ2-1, with 7 bases aligning to TRBD2. The CDR3 has 14 amino acids. The ends lost 2 bases at V and 8 bases at J; junction bases unmatched: 6. CDR1 and CDR2 (germline): MNHEY, SVGAGI. The chain's CDR3 is CASSYRGDNYEQFF. In DNA form, the CDR3 reads TGTGCCAGCAGTTACCGGGGGGATAACTATGAGCAGTTCTTC.

This clone was observed once. V gene TRBV19 combines with J gene TRBJ1-2; TRBD1 matches at 10 bases. V shed 7 bases, J shed 3 bases, and the junction held 2 bases outside the gene matches. The CDR3 runs to 13 residues. From germline, CDR1 is LNHDA and CDR2 SQIVND (reference sequence). The CDR3 spells CASKGTGDYGYTF. The CDR3 DNA reads TGTGCCAGTAAAGGGACAGGGGACTATGGCTACACCTTC.

This rearrangement joins TRBV24-1 to TRBJ2-5; 7 nucleotides align to TRBD1. The CDR3 is 15 residues long. V was pared by 2 bases and J by 0 bases, with 2 bases of the junction left unmatched. In germline, CDR1 is KGHDR, CDR2 SFDVKD. CDR3 coding DNA: TGTGCCACCAGTGATTCCGGGACAGACCAAGAGACCCAGTACTTC. Encoded protein: CATSDSGTDQETQYF.

The chain's CDR3 is CASSQGSGQASYNEQFF. The CDR3 DNA follows: TGTGCCAGCAGCCAAGGCTCGGGACAGGCCTCCTACAATGAGCAGTTCTTC. The V and J genes are TRBV14 and TRBJ2-1, with TRBD1 matching 8 bases. V lost 1 base and J lost 0; bases outside the gene matches: 5. The CDR3 sequence is 17 residues long. The germline gives CDR1 SGHDN, CDR2 FVKESK.

V is TRBV30 and J is TRBJ1-5; TRBD1 matches at 7 bases. The trim removed 1 base at V and 3 bases at J, leaving 6 bases unmatched. The CDR3 has 15 residues. Germline V gene sequence: CDR1 GTSNPN, CDR2 SVGIG (reference sequence). The CDR3 coding sequence is TGTGCCTGGAGTGAGGGGACAGTTTCCAATCAGCCCCAGCATTTT. The encoded protein is CAWSEGTVSNQPQHF.

The V gene is TRBV3-1 (or the pseudogene TRBV3-2), the J gene TRBJ2-1; 7 positions agree with TRBD2. The length of the CDR3 is 13 residues. The germline V gene has CDR1 LGHDT and CDR2 YNNKEL (reference sequence). Losses at the gene ends were 11 bases for V and 2 bases for J; bases not matched to a gene: 6. Here the CDR3 reads CAAGEGPYNEQFF. CDR3 coding DNA: TGTGCCGCGGGGGAGGGCCCCTACAATGAGCAGTTCTTC.

V is TRBV5-4 and J is TRBJ1-6, with 7 bases fitting TRBD1. CDR1 is SGHNT and CDR2 is YYREEE in the germline V gene (reference sequence). The CDR3 totals 14 residues. V dropped 4 bases and J dropped 7; count of bases not matched to a gene: 5. CDR3 residues: CASSTDRANSPLHF. CDR3 nucleotide sequence: TGTGCCAGCAGCACCGACAGGGCAAATTCACCCCTCCACTTT.

J is TRBJ2-2 and V is TRBV28, with a tentative D call TRBD2 (6 bases). Between the trimmed V and J ends, which lost 6 bases and 7 bases, there was a span of 12 bases. There are 13 residues in the CDR3. Germline V gene data show CDR1 as MDHEN and CDR2 as SYDVKM. CDR3 sequence (DNA): TGTGCCAGCAGCCGCCCTAGCGTCGGGGAGCTGTTTTTT. It yields the protein CASSRPSVGELFF.

The chain combines TRBV5-8 with TRBJ2-7; D is uncertain. The CDR3 covers 12 residues. The V end was cut by 4 bases, the J end by 0 bases, with 5 bases between. Germline values: CDR1 SGHTS, CDR2 YDEGEE. In DNA, the CDR3 is TGTGCCAGCAGCGACAACTCCTACGAGCAGTACTTC. Protein: CASSDNSYEQYF.

The chain combines TRBV2 with TRBJ2-7; 10 positions agree with TRBD2. CDR3 size: 13 residues. With 7 bases clipped from V and 6 bases from J, the junction kept 6 bases outside the gene matches. CDR1 and CDR2 from the germline V gene are SNHLY and FYNNEI. This CDR3 reads CASIVSSGSEQYF. The CDR3, as DNA: TGTGCCAGCATTGTTTCTAGCGGGAGCGAGCAGTACTTC.

The chain employs TRBV19 and TRBJ1-2; 7 nucleotides line up with TRBD1. There are 14 residues in the CDR3. V dropped 7 bases and J dropped 4; count of bases not matched to a gene: 9. The V gene's germline CDR1 is LNHDA and CDR2 SQIVND (reference sequence). The CDR3 DNA reads TGTGCCAGTATTTCAGGGGGTTTTCCCTATGGCTACACCTTC. Translating it yields CASISGGFPYGYTF.

Many counts were recorded for this clone. The chain uses TRBV6-1 and TRBJ2-1, with D hard to call. V was trimmed by 3 bases and J by 6 bases, leaving 18 bases between them. From germline, CDR1 is MNHNS and CDR2 SASEGT. There are 16 residues in the CDR3. CDR3 sequence (DNA): TGTGCCAGCAGTGATTCGTCCGGTAGTGGTAGCAATGAGCAGTTCTTC. Translated, it gives CASSDSSGSGSNEQFF.

The chain joins TRBV2 to TRBJ2-7; the D gene is possibly TRBD1 (5 bases). Trimming shortened V by 8 bases and J by 6 bases, and 14 bases separated the two germline ends. Germline lookup yields CDR1 SNHLY and CDR2 FYNNEI. The CDR3 loop spans 12 amino acids. CDR3 coding DNA: TGTGCCAGCTCGGTGGGGCCCCGCGAGCAGTACTTC. It yields the protein CASSVGPREQYF.

This chain connects TRBV7-2 to TRBJ1-1; D unresolved. This CDR3 is built from 13 residues. V lost 3 bases and J 0 bases, leaving 5 bases between the germline ends. Germline lookup yields CDR1 SGHTA and CDR2 FQGNSA. The DNA of the CDR3 is TGTGCCAGCAGCTTTCGGGTGAACACTGAAGCTTTCTTT. Its protein product is CASSFRVNTEAFF. Complete variable domain (other parts from reference TRBV7-2 and TRBJ1-1): GAGVSQSPSNKVTEKGKDVELRCDPISGHTALYWYRQSLGQGLEFLIYFQGNSAPDKSGLPSDRFSAERTGGSVSTLTIQRTQQEDSAVYLCASSFRVNTEAFFGQGTRLTVV.

The chain has TRBV3-1 (or the pseudogene TRBV3-2) and TRBJ1-1; D unclear. Germline CDR1 LGHDT, CDR2 YNNKEL (reference sequence). The CDR3 length is 14 residues. V was pared by 1 base and J by 3 bases, with 9 bases between. DNA of the CDR3: TGTGCCAGCAGCCAAGGATTTCGGGACACTGAAGCTTTCTTT. Its translation: CASSQGFRDTEAFF.

The CDR3 reads CASRNVDIHYGYTF. The CDR3 nucleotides are TGTGCCAGTAGAAACGTGGACATCCACTATGGCTACACCTTC. The chain links TRBV19 to TRBJ1-2; possibly TRBD1 for D (5 bases). Germline V gene data show CDR1 as LNHDA and CDR2 as SQIVND (reference sequence). CDR3 size: 14 residues. Trimming removed 6 bases at V and 3 bases at J, with 14 bases between.

This sequence joins TRBV19 and TRBJ1-2, with D tentatively TRBD1 (5 bases). The CDR3 totals 13 residues. V lost 5 bases, J lost 5 bases, and 12 bases lay in between. CDR1 LNHDA and CDR2 SQIVND come from the germline V gene (reference sequence). CDR3 sequence reads: CASSVQGLYGYTF. The CDR3 region has the DNA TGTGCCAGTAGTGTCCAGGGACTATATGGCTACACCTTC.

The V gene is TRBV28, the J gene TRBJ1-3; tentatively, D is TRBD1 (5 bases). V was trimmed by 2 bases and J by 1 base, leaving 6 bases between them. Germline V gene data show CDR1 as MDHEN and CDR2 as SYDVKM. CDR3 length: 14 residues. The CDR3 region has the DNA TGTGCCAGCAGTTTAGGGGGGTCTGGAAACACCATATATTTT. Its translation: CASSLGGSGNTIYF.

The CDR3 is CASSLSRAGQGSGPQHF. CDR3 nucleotide sequence: TGTGCCAGCAGCTTATCGAGGGCGGGACAGGGTTCTGGGCCCCAGCATTTT. V is TRBV7-6 and J is TRBJ1-5; TRBD1 aligns across 9 bases. The CDR3 runs 17 residues. Germline CDR1 SGHVS, CDR2 FNYEAQ. V shed 2 bases, J shed 9 bases, and the junction held 14 bases outside the gene matches. The complete variable domain, with remaining parts taken from reference TRBV7-6 and TRBJ1-5, reads GAGVSQSPRYKVTKRGQDVALRCDPISGHVSLYWYRQALGQGPEFLTYFNYEAQQDKSGLPNDRFSAERPEGSISTLTIQRTEQRDSAMYRCASSLSRAGQGSGPQHFGDGTRLSIL.

V is TRBV6-5 and J is TRBJ2-6; no definite D call. Germline CDR1 reads MNHEY; CDR2 reads SVGAGI. V dropped 3 bases and J dropped 2 bases, with 8 bases sitting between them. This CDR3 contains 15 residues. CDR3 in DNA: TGTGCCAGCAGTTATGGCCAAGCTGGGGCCAACGTCCTGACTTTC. This codes for CASSYGQAGANVLTF.

In nucleotides, the CDR3 is TGTGCCTGGAACACAGGGGGCTTCAACGAGCAGTACTTC. Amino acid sequence: CAWNTGGFNEQYF. V gene TRBV30 combines with J gene TRBJ2-7; 9 nucleotides line up with TRBD1. V shed 4 bases and J 5 bases; nucleotides not matched to a gene: 6. The germline V gene encodes CDR1 GTSNPN and CDR2 SVGIG (reference sequence). This CDR3 has 13 residues. The full variable domain, in which reference TRBV30 and TRBJ2-7 provide the parts outside the CDR3, is SQTIHQWPATLVQPVGSPLSLECTVEGTSNPNLYWYRQAAGRGLQLLFYSVGIGQISSEVPQNLSASRPQDRQFILSSKKLLLSDSGFYLCAWNTGGFNEQYFGPGTRLTVT.

This chain connects TRBV6-5 to TRBJ2-7, with 12 bases fitting TRBD1. The CDR3 covers 15 residues. Trimming cost V 7 bases and J 1 base; bases outside gene matches: 5. Looked up from germline, CDR1 is MNHEY and CDR2 is SVGAGI. CDR3 bases: TGTGCCAGCAACCCGGGACAGGGGGCTTCCTACGAGCAGTACTTC. Protein: CASNPGQGASYEQYF.

The chain couples TRBV27 to TRBJ1-1; 7 bases line up with TRBD1. The J segment lost 1 base and the V segment lost 0 bases, leaving 5 bases of the junction unmatched. This CDR3 is 16 amino acids long. Germline lookup yields CDR1 MNHEY and CDR2 SMNVEV (reference sequence). The CDR3 here is CASSLSRQGPNTEAFF. CDR3 coding DNA: TGTGCCAGCAGTTTATCCCGACAGGGACCGAACACTGAAGCTTTCTTT.

The V call is TRBV7-9, the J call TRBJ2-5; 8 bases line up with TRBD2. Per germline, CDR1 SEHNR and CDR2 FQNEAQ (reference sequence). The ends lost 5 bases at V and 7 bases at J; junction bases unmatched: 6. The CDR3 sequence is 13 residues long. CDR3 nucleotide sequence: TGTGCCAGCAGCCAAGCGGGAGAAGGGACCCAGTACTTC. Its translation is CASSQAGEGTQYF.